One and the same sample provided the 15 T cell receptor beta chains below, sequenced in a study of blood T cells in healthy people across ages. PCR was performed a second time for about 7 to 11 cycles using a sample-barcoded 5' primer and a J-beta primer mix. From the 5' RACE reads, TCRdb called clonotypes with MiXCR, one entry per CDR3 protein. The table includes 1.5 million to 2 million distinct CDR3 sequences, 28% detected once. The sample taken for sequencing was blood. Receptor source: a woman in her 30s in good health.

This sequence joins TRBV5-6 and TRBJ2-3; 14 bases are shared with TRBD2. From germline, CDR1 is SGHDT and CDR2 YYEEEE. The length of the CDR3 is 16 residues. V shed 3 bases, J shed 6 bases, and the junction held 6 bases outside the gene matches. For the CDR3, the DNA is TGTGCCAGCAGCTGGGGGACTAGCGGGAGTCTTGATACGCAGTATTTT. Its protein product is CASSWGTSGSLDTQYF.

This clonotype was counted a few times. This chain uses TRBV27 with TRBJ1-1; tentatively, D is TRBD1 (6 bases). Germline CDR1 and CDR2: MNHEY and SMNVEV (reference sequence). CDR3 length: 14 amino acids. The V and J ends lost 6 bases and 1 base respectively, with 12 bases between them. DNA of the CDR3: TGTGCCAGCAGGAAGGACAGACCGAACACTGAAGCTTTCTTT. Protein sequence: CASRKDRPNTEAFF.

The chain carries TRBV27 and TRBJ1-2; possible D gene TRBD1, 6 bases. The CDR3 sequence is 14 residues long. With 1 base removed from V and 8 bases from J, the gap between germline ends came to 14 bases. CDR1 MNHEY and CDR2 SMNVEV come from the germline V gene (reference sequence). The CDR3: CASSLLAGVGGYTF. DNA for the CDR3: TGTGCCAGCAGTTTATTGGCAGGGGTCGGCGGCTACACCTTC.

V usage is TRBV15 and J usage is TRBJ2-1; possibly TRBD2 for D (5 bases). The J call may be mistaken, given a closer DNA end match to TRBJ2-7. This CDR3 has 15 residues. Germline loops: CDR1 LNHNV, CDR2 YYDKDF (reference sequence). The CDR3 is CATSRERRSYNEQYF. CDR3 nucleotide sequence: TGTGCCACCAGCAGGGAAAGGAGGTCCTACAATGAGCAGTACTTC.

This chain uses TRBV6-1 with TRBJ1-2; tentative D call: TRBD1 (5 bases). Trimming removed 0 bases from V and 7 bases from J, with 15 bases in between. The length of the CDR3 is 15 residues. CDR1 and CDR2 from the germline V gene are MNHNS and SASEGT. In DNA form, the CDR3 reads TGTGCCAGCAGTGAAGCGCTCAGGGCCTTGACTGGCTACACCTTC. Translating gives CASSEALRALTGYTF.

With regard to this clonotype: A single base separates this from a much larger clone, so it may be a read error. The V and J genes are TRBV6-5 and TRBJ2-5; TRBD2 agrees at 11 bases. Germline V gene data show CDR1 as MNHEY and CDR2 as SVGAGI. V gave up 6 bases and J gave up 3 bases; unmatched junction bases: 6. The CDR3 is 15 residues long. The CDR3 sequence is CASRVLGLAEETQYF. For the CDR3, the DNA is TGTGCCAGCAGGGTACTGGGACTAGCGGAAGAGACCCAGTACTTC.

This clonotype has more than one count but fewer than ten. This chain connects TRBV6-2 or TRBV6-3 to TRBJ1-2; D remains ambiguous. The CDR3 runs 17 residues. Germline-derived CDR1 and CDR2 are MNHEY and SVGEGT. The ends were cut back, 0 bases at V and 4 bases at J, with 18 bases in the middle. The CDR3 DNA is TGTGCCAGCAGTTACTCCTGGACGGGCGAGGGCTCCTATGGCTACACCTTC. It codes for CASSYSWTGEGSYGYTF.

This clonotype was observed many times. CDR3 residues: CASSQGTSGRETQYF. The CDR3 nucleotides are TGCGCCAGCAGCCAGGGGACTAGCGGGAGAGAGACCCAGTACTTC. The rearrangement links TRBV4-1 to TRBJ2-5; 14 positions agree with TRBD2. Germline CDR1 MGHRA, CDR2 YSYEKL. The CDR3 extends over 15 amino acids. Germline trimming cut 3 bases from V and 4 bases from J; bases unmatched to any gene: 1.

In its sample, this clonotype was seen many times. V is TRBV12-3 or TRBV12-4 and J is TRBJ2-7, with 11 positions matching TRBD1. This CDR3 has 13 amino acids. The J segment lost 7 bases and the V segment lost 4 bases, leaving 3 bases of the junction unmatched. CDR3 coding DNA: TGTGCCAGCAGTTGGGACAGGGGGAGGGAGCAGTACTTC. Translating it yields CASSWDRGREQYF.

The chain uses TRBV12-3 or TRBV12-4 and TRBJ1-2, with D possibly TRBD1 on 6 matching bases. CDR3 length: 14 residues. Trimming cost V 6 bases and J 6 bases, with 17 bases left between them. The CDR3 sequence is CASSYTRGANGYTF. CDR3 DNA sequence: TGTGCCAGCAGCTACACCAGGGGCGCAAATGGCTACACCTTC.

This clonotype occurred a few times. The V and J genes are TRBV29-1 and TRBJ2-3, with TRBD1 as a possible D gene (5 bases). With 7 bases removed from V and 3 bases from J, the gap between germline ends came to 17 bases. There are 14 residues in the CDR3. CDR1 is SQVTM and CDR2 is ANQGSEA in the germline V gene. The CDR3 sequence is CSAARALATDTQYF. The CDR3 DNA follows: TGCAGCGCCGCCAGGGCGTTAGCAACAGATACGCAGTATTTT.

A note on this clonotype: The conserved phenylalanine or tryptophan normally closing the CDR3 is absent here, so this likely arose from a read error. This chain joins TRBV29-1 and TRBJ2-2; 8 positions match TRBD1. The germline gives CDR1 SQVTM, CDR2 ANQGSEA. The CDR3 runs 14 residues. The V gene end was trimmed by 7 bases and the J gene end by 0 bases; junction bases not matched to a gene: 4. CDR3 nucleotide sequence: TGCAGCGGACAGGGGCCATCGAACACCGGGGAGCTGTTTTGT. It codes for CSGQGPSNTGELFC.

The chain employs TRBV7-9 and TRBJ1-1; no clear D. V lost 4 bases, J lost 0 bases, and 9 bases lay in between. In germline, CDR1 is SEHNR, CDR2 FQNEAQ (reference sequence). CDR3 length equals 14 residues. CDR3: CASSSFGVNTEAFF. The CDR3 nucleotides read TGTGCCAGCAGCTCCTTCGGGGTGAACACTGAAGCTTTCTTT. The full variable domain, in which reference TRBV7-9 and TRBJ1-1 provide the parts outside the CDR3, is DTGVSQNPRHKITKRGQNVTFRCDPISEHNRLYWYRQTLGQGPEFLTYFQNEAQLEKSRLLSDRFSAERPKGSFSTLEIQRTEQGDSAMYLCASSSFGVNTEAFFGQGTRLTVV.

This clonotype was detected only a few times. This chain links TRBV14 with TRBJ2-5; possible D gene TRBD1, 5 bases. Per germline, CDR1 SGHDN and CDR2 FVKESK. There are 15 residues in the CDR3. V gave up 1 base and J gave up 2 bases, with 11 bases separating them. For the CDR3, the DNA is TGTGCCAGCAGCCAAGGTTCAGGGTGGCAAGAGACCCAGTACTTC. Protein: CASSQGSGWQETQYF.

This clonotype appeared a few times. The V and J genes are TRBV20-1 and TRBJ2-4; D unresolved. In germline, CDR1 is DFQATT, CDR2 SNEGSKA (reference sequence). The V end lost 5 bases, the J end lost 13 bases, and 18 bases lay between the germline ends. The CDR3 covers 12 residues. CDR3 coding DNA: TGCAGTGCTCTCCCTGCTGGAAATGAGCAGTACTTC. It encodes CSALPAGNEQYF.